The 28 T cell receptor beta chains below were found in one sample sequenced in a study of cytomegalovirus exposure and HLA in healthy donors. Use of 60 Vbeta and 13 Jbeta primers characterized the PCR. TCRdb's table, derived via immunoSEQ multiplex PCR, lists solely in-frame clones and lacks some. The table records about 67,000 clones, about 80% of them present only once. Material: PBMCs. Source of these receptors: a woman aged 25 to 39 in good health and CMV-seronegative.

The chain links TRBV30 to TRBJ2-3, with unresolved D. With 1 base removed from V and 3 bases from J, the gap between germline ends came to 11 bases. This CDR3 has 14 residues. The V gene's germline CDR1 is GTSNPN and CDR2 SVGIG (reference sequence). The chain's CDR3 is CAWSAPQTTDTQYF. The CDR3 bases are TGTGCCTGGAGTGCCCCACAGACAACAGATACGCAGTATTTT.

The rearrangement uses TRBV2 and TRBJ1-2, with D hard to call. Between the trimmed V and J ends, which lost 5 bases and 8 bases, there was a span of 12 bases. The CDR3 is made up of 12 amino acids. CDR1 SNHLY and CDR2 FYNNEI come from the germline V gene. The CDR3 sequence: CASSRFAEGYTF. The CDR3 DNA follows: TGTGCCAGCAGTAGGTTCGCGGAGGGCTACACCTTC.

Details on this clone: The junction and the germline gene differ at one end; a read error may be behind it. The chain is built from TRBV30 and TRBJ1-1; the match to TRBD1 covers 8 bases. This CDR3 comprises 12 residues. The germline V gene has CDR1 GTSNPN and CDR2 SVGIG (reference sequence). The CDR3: CAWSASGGASAF. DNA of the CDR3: TGTGCCTGGAGTGCGTCAGGGGGCGCGTCCGCTTTT.

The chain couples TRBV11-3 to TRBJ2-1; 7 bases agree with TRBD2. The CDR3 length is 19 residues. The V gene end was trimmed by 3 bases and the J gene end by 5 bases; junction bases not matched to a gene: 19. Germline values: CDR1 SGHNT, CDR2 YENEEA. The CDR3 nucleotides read TGTGCCAGCAGCTTGGCCCCACCGGGGAGGGGTCGAAGGGACAATGAGCAGTTCTTC. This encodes CASSLAPPGRGRRDNEQFF.

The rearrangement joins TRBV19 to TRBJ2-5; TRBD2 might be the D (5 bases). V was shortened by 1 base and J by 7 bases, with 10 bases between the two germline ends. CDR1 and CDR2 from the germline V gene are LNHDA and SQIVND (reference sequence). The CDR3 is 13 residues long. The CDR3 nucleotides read TGTGCCAGTAGTATAGGACCCCGGGGGACCCAGTACTTC. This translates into CASSIGPRGTQYF.

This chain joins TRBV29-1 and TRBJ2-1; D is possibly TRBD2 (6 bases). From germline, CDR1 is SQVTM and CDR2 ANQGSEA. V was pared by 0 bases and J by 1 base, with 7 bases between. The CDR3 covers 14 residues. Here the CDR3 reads CSVEEGGSYNEQFF. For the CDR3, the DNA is TGCAGCGTTGAAGAGGGGGGATCCTACAATGAGCAGTTCTTC.

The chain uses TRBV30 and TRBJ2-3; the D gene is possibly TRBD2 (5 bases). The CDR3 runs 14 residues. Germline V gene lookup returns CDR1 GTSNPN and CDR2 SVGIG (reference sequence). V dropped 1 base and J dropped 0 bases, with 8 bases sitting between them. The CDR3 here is CAWSGTGSTDTQYF. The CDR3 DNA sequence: TGTGCCTGGAGTGGAACGGGGAGCACAGATACGCAGTATTTT. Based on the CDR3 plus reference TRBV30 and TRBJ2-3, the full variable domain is SQTIHQWPATLVQPVGSPLSLECTVEGTSNPNLYWYRQAAGRGLQLLFYSVGIGQISSEVPQNLSASRPQDRQFILSSKKLLLSDSGFYLCAWSGTGSTDTQYFGPGTRLTVL.

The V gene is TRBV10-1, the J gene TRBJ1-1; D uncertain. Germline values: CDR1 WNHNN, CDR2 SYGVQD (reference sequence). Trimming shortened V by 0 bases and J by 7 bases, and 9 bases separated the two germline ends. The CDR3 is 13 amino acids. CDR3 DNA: TGCGCCAGCAGTGAGTCGGGGAGTAGTGAAGCTTTCTTT. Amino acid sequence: CASSESGSSEAFF.

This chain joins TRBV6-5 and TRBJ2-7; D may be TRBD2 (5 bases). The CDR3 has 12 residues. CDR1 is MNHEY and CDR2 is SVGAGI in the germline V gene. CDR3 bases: TGTGTCCAGGCGGGCGGTCCCTACGAGCAGTACTTC. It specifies CVQAGGPYEQYF.

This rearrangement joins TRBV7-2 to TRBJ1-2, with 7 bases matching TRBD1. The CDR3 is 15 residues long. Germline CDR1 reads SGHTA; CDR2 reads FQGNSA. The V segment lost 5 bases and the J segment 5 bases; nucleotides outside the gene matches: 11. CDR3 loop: CASSEGTARPYGYTF. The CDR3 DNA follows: TGTGCCAGCAGCGAAGGGACAGCTAGACCTTATGGCTACACCTTC.

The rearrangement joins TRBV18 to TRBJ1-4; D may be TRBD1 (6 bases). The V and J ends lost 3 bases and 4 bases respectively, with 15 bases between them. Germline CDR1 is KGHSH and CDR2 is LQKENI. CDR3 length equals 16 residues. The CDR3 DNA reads TGTGCCAGCTCACCGCTACAGACAGGTCGTAATGAAAAACTGTTTTTT. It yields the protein CASSPLQTGRNEKLFF.

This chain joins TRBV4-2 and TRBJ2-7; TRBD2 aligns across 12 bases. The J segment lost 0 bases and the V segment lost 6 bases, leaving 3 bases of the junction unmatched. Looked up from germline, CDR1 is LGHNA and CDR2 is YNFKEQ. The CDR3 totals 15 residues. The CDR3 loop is CASRELAGGSYEQYF. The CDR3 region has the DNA TGTGCCAGCAGGGAACTAGCGGGGGGCTCCTACGAGCAGTACTTC.

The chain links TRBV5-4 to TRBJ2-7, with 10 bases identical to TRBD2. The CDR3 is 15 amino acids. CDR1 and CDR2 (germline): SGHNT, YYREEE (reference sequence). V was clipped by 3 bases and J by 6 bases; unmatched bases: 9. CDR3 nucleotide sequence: TGTGCCAGCAGCTCCCCCAGCGGGGGGGCGCTCGAGCAGTACTTC. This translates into CASSSPSGGALEQYF.

The CDR3: CASSRTLAGGTYEQYF. CDR3 nucleotide sequence: TGTGCCAGCAGTCGGACCCTAGCGGGAGGAACCTACGAGCAGTACTTC. The rearrangement uses TRBV2 and TRBJ2-7; TRBD2 aligns across 11 bases. This CDR3 region has 16 residues. Trimming cost V 5 bases and J 2 bases; bases outside gene matches: 8. The germline V gene encodes CDR1 SNHLY and CDR2 FYNNEI.

Written as DNA, the CDR3 is TGCGCCAGCAGCCCCGAGAGGGGGGGGGTGGGTTCACCCCTCCACTTT. Protein product: CASSPERGGVGSPLHF. The rearrangement joins TRBV5-1 to TRBJ1-6, with a weak D call TRBD1 (6 bases). In germline, CDR1 is SGHRS, CDR2 YFSETQ. Trimming stripped 4 bases from V and 9 bases from J, with 20 bases between. There are 16 residues in the CDR3. Full variable domain (rest looked up from reference TRBV5-1 and TRBJ1-6): KAGVTQTPRYLIKTRGQQVTLSCSPISGHRSVSWYQQTPGQGLQFLFEYFSETQRNKGNFPGRFSGRQFSNSRSEMNVSTLELGDSALYLCASSPERGGVGSPLHFGNGTRLTVT.

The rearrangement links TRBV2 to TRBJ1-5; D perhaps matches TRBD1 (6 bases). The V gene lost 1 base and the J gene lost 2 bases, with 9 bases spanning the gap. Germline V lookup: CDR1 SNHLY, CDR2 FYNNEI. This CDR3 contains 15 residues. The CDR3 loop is CASSEVQGGNQPQHF. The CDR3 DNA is TGTGCCAGCAGTGAAGTACAGGGAGGCAATCAGCCCCAGCATTTT.

In DNA form, the CDR3 reads TGTGCCAGCAGCGTATGGACAGGAAGCACAGATACGCAGTATTTT. Translating gives CASSVWTGSTDTQYF. The gene calls are TRBV9 and TRBJ2-3; 7 bases are shared with TRBD1. Germline trimming cut 1 base from V and 0 bases from J; bases unmatched to any gene: 2. The CDR3 is 15 residues long. Germline V gives CDR1 SGDLS, CDR2 YYNGEE.

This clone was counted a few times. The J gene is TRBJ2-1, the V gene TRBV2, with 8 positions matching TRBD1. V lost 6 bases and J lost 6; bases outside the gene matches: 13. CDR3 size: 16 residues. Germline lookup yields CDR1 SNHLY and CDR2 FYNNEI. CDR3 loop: CASSKWTGRAGNEQFF. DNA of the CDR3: TGTGCCAGCAGCAAATGGACAGGGCGGGCGGGCAATGAGCAGTTCTTC. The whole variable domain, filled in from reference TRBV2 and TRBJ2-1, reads EPEVTQTPSHQVTQMGQEVILRCVPISNHLYFYWYRQILGQKVEFLVSFYNNEISEKSEIFDDQFSVERPDGSNFTLKIRSTKLEDSAMYFCASSKWTGRAGNEQFFGPGTRLTVL.

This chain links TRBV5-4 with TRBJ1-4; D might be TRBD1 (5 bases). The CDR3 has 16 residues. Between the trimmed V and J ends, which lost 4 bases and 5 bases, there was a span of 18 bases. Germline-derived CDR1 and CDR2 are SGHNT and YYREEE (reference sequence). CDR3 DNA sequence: TGTGCCAGCAGCCCAGGTGACAGAAGGCCGAATGAAAAACTGTTTTTT. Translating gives CASSPGDRRPNEKLFF.

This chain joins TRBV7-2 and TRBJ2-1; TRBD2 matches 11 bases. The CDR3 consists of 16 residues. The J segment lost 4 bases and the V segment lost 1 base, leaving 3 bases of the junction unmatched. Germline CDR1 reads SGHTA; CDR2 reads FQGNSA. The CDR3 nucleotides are TGTGCCAGCAGCTTAGGCGGGACTAGCGGTTACAATGAGCAGTTCTTC. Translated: CASSLGGTSGYNEQFF.

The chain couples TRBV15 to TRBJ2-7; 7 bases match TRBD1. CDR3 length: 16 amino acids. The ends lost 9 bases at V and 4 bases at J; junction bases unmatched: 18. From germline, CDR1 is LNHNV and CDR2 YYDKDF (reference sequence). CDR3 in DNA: TGTGCCACGTCTCCCGATTACAGGGGACATCTTTACGAGCAGTACTTC. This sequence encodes CATSPDYRGHLYEQYF.

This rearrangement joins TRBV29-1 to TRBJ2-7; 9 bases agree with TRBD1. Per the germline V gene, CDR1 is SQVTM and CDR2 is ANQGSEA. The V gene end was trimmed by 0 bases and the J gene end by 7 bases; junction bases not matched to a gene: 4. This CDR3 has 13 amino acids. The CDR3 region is CSVEERGTGEQYF. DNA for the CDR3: TGCAGCGTTGAAGAACGCGGGACAGGGGAGCAGTACTTC.

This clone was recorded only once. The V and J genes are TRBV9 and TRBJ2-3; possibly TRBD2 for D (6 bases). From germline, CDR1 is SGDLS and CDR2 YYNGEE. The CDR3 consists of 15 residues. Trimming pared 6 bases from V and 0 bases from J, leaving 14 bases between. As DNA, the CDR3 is TGTGCCAGCACCCGTTCGGGGGACAGCACAGATACGCAGTATTTT. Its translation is CASTRSGDSTDTQYF.

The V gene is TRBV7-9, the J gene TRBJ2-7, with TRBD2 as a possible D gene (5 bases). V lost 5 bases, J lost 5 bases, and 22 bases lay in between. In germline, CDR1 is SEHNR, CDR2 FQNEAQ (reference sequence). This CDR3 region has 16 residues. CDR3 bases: TGTGCCAGCAGCCAAACTACCGGGATCAGGAGTCACGAGCAGTACTTC. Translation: CASSQTTGIRSHEQYF.

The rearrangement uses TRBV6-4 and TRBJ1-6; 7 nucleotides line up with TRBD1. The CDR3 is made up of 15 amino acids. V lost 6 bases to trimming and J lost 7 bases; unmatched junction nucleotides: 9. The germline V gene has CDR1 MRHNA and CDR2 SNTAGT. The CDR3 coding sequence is TGTGCCAGCAGGAGGACAGGCGGATCGAATTCACCCCTCCACTTT. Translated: CASRRTGGSNSPLHF.

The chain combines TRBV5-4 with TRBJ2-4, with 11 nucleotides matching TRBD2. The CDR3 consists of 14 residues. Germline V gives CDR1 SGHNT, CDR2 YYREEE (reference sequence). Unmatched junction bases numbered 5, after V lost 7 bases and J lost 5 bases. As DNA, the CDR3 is TGTGCCAGCCAGACTAGCGGGAACCAAAACATTCAGTACTTC. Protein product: CASQTSGNQNIQYF.

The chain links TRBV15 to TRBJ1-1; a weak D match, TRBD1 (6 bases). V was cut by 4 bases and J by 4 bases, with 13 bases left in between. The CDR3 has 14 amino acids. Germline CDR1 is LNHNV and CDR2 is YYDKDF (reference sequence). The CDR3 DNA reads TGTGCCACCAGCATTCCAGAAGGGGGCACTGAAGCTTTCTTT. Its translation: CATSIPEGGTEAFF.

CDR3 amino acids: CASSLDPANYGYTF. The CDR3 DNA follows: TGCGCCAGCAGCTTGGACCCAGCTAACTATGGCTACACCTTC. V is TRBV5-1 and J is TRBJ1-2; D is unclear. The germline V gene has CDR1 SGHRS and CDR2 YFSETQ. The CDR3 totals 14 residues. Trimming removed 0 bases at V and 0 bases at J, with 6 bases between. Using reference TRBV5-1 and TRBJ1-2 for the parts outside the CDR3, the full variable domain is KAGVTQTPRYLIKTRGQQVTLSCSPISGHRSVSWYQQTPGQGLQFLFEYFSETQRNKGNFPGRFSGRQFSNSRSEMNVSTLELGDSALYLCASSLDPANYGYTFGSGTRLTVV.